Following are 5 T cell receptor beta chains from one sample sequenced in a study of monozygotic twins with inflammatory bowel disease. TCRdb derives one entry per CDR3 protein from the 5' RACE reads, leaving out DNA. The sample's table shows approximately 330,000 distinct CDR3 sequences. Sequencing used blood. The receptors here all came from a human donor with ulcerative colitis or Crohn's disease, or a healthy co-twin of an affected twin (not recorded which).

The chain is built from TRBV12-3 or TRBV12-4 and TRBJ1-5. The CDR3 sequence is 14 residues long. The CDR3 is CASSAGEGGQPQHF.

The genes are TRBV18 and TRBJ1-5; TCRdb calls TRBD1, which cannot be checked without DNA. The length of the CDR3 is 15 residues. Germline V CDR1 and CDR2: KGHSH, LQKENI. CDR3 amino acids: CASSPDRGRGQPQHF.

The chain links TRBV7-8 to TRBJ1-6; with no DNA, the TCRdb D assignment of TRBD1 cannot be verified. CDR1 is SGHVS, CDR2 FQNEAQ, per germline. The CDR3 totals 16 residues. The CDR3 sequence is CASSPIPWGSNSPLHF.

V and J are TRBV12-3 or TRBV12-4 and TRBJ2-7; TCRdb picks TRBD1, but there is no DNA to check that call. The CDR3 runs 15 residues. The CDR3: CASSSYRDRGLEQYF.

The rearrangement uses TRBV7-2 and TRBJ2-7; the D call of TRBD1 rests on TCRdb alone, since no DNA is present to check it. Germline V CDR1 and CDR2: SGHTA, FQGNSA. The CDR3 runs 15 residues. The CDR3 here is CASSLVPGVSYEQYF.